This is a list of T cell receptor beta chains from one sample in a study of blood T cell repertoires in COVID-19. Sequencing used immunoSEQ multiplex PCR; TCRdb keeps in-frame clones, though not all of them. The repertoire consists of 210,000 or so clones, with approximately 80% occurring once and the leading ten covering about 7.8%. What was sequenced was peripheral blood. These receptors originate from a woman of 80 years or more with COVID-19, enrolled during active disease. Each CDR3 is given with its conserved first and last residue. A D gene is named only where the DNA matches it firmly. Clone size appears in some rows only: once, few, many, or a class for an expanded clone.

abundance: NA; v_gene: TRBV5-1; d_gene: NA; j_gene: TRBJ1-4; CDR3aa: CASSLEGGNEKLFF; CDR3nt: TGCGCCAGCAGCTTGGAAGGGGGTAATGAAAAACTGTTTTTT
abundance: NA; v_gene: TRBV4-1; d_gene: TRBD1; j_gene: TRBJ1-6; CDR3aa: CASSLQRQGWSSPLHF; CDR3nt: TGCGCCAGCAGCCTCCAAAGACAGGGGTGGAGTTCACCCCTCCACTTT
abundance: NA; v_gene: TRBV7-7; d_gene: NA; j_gene: TRBJ1-5; CDR3aa: CASSLPGALSNQPQHF; CDR3nt: TGTGCTAGCAGCTTACCAGGGGCCCTAAGCAATCAGCCCCAGCATTTT
abundance: NA; v_gene: TRBV7-8; d_gene: NA; j_gene: TRBJ1-1; CDR3aa: CASSSRGGAEAFF; CDR3nt: TGTGCCAGCAGCTCAAGGGGGGGCGCTGAAGCTTTCTTT
abundance: NA; v_gene: TRBV6-5; d_gene: NA; j_gene: TRBJ1-3; CDR3aa: CASSYRRAGNTIYF; CDR3nt: TGTGCCAGCAGTTATCGCAGGGCTGGAAACACCATATATTTT
abundance: NA; v_gene: TRBV10-2; d_gene: NA; j_gene: TRBJ2-2; CDR3aa: CASSEMRGAGELFF; CDR3nt: TGCGCCAGCAGTGAGATGCGGGGAGCCGGGGAGCTGTTTTTT
abundance: once; v_gene: TRBV18; d_gene: NA; j_gene: TRBJ2-5; CDR3aa: CASSPTLETQYF; CDR3nt: TGTGCCAGCTCACCGACTTTAGAGACCCAGTACTTC
abundance: NA; v_gene: TRBV28; d_gene: NA; j_gene: TRBJ1-2; CDR3aa: CASRTQGRRVGYTF; CDR3nt: TGTGCCAGCAGAACACAGGGTAGAAGGGTTGGGTACACCTTC
abundance: NA; v_gene: TRBV2; d_gene: NA; j_gene: TRBJ1-5; CDR3aa: CASKQEPRWQPQHF; CDR3nt: TGTGCCAGCAAGCAGGAACCCAGATGGCAGCCCCAGCATTTT
abundance: NA; v_gene: TRBV7-8; d_gene: TRBD2; j_gene: TRBJ2-3; CDR3aa: CASSLPTSGGTDTQYF; CDR3nt: TGTGCCAGCAGCTTACCGACTAGCGGGGGCACAGATACGCAGTATTTT
abundance: NA; v_gene: TRBV5-1; d_gene: NA; j_gene: TRBJ2-5; CDR3aa: CASSWAETQYF; CDR3nt: TGCGCCAGCAGCTGGGCGGAGACCCAGTACTTC
abundance: NA; v_gene: TRBV2; d_gene: NA; j_gene: TRBJ1-5; CDR3aa: CASSADRPISNQPQHF; CDR3nt: TGTGCCAGCAGCGCGGACAGACCCATAAGCAATCAGCCCCAGCATTTT
abundance: NA; v_gene: TRBV6-5; d_gene: NA; j_gene: TRBJ1-2; CDR3aa: CASSYSRGGGNYGYTF; CDR3nt: TGTGCCAGCAGTTACTCGAGAGGGGGAGGGAACTATGGCTACACCTTC
abundance: NA; v_gene: TRBV19; d_gene: TRBD1; j_gene: TRBJ1-4; CDR3aa: CASSKPTGGYEKLFF; CDR3nt: TGTGCCAGTAGTAAACCGACAGGGGGCTATGAAAAACTGTTTTTT
abundance: once; v_gene: TRBV5-6; d_gene: NA; j_gene: TRBJ1-2; CDR3aa: CASSLAHQGYGYTF; CDR3nt: TGTGCCAGCAGCTTGGCCCACCAGGGGTACGGCTACACCTTC
abundance: NA; v_gene: TRBV5-8; d_gene: TRBD2; j_gene: TRBJ2-5; CDR3aa: CASSFPGGGSQETQYF; CDR3nt: TGTGCCAGCAGCTTCCCGGGAGGGGGGTCTCAAGAGACCCAGTACTTC
abundance: NA; v_gene: TRBV2; d_gene: NA; j_gene: TRBJ1-4; CDR3aa: CASSLNEKLFF; CDR3nt: TGTGCCAGCAGCCTAAATGAAAAACTGTTTTTT
abundance: NA; v_gene: TRBV6-1; d_gene: TRBD1; j_gene: TRBJ1-2; CDR3aa: CASSERVGQGRGYTF; CDR3nt: TGTGCCAGCAGTGAAAGGGTCGGACAGGGCCGGGGCTACACCTTC
abundance: few; v_gene: TRBV5-5; d_gene: NA; j_gene: TRBJ1-6; CDR3aa: CASSLEPLAFPGSPLHF; CDR3nt: TGTGCCAGCAGCTTGGAGCCGCTGGCGTTTCCAGGTTCACCCCTCCACTTT
abundance: NA; v_gene: TRBV27; d_gene: NA; j_gene: TRBJ2-1; CDR3aa: CASSLSEAPTGEQFF; CDR3nt: TGTGCCAGCAGTTTATCGGAAGCACCCACGGGTGAGCAGTTCTTC
abundance: once; v_gene: TRBV11-2; d_gene: NA; j_gene: TRBJ1-1; CDR3aa: CASSSLRGTEAFF; CDR3nt: TGTGCCAGCAGCTCACTTCGGGGCACTGAAGCTTTCTTT
abundance: NA; v_gene: TRBV5-6; d_gene: TRBD1; j_gene: TRBJ1-1; CDR3aa: CASSFGQGDTEAFF; CDR3nt: TGTGCCAGCAGCTTCGGGCAGGGGGACACTGAAGCTTTCTTT
abundance: NA; v_gene: TRBV6-5; d_gene: NA; j_gene: TRBJ1-4; CDR3aa: CASSYARADEKLFF; CDR3nt: TGTGCCAGCAGTTACGCCAGGGCGGATGAAAAACTGTTTTTT
abundance: NA; v_gene: TRBV5-1; d_gene: TRBD1; j_gene: TRBJ1-1; CDR3aa: CASSYTGVLNTEAFF; CDR3nt: TGCGCCAGCAGCTATACAGGGGTCCTGAACACTGAAGCTTTCTTT
abundance: NA; v_gene: TRBV5-1; d_gene: NA; j_gene: TRBJ2-1; CDR3aa: CASSTPKGGVGNEQFF; CDR3nt: TGCGCCAGCAGTACCCCTAAGGGGGGGGTAGGTAATGAGCAGTTCTTC
abundance: NA; v_gene: TRBV5-1; d_gene: NA; j_gene: TRBJ1-3; CDR3aa: CASSGDDTGNTIYF; CDR3nt: TGCGCCAGCAGCGGTGATGACACTGGAAACACCATATATTTT
abundance: NA; v_gene: TRBV27; d_gene: TRBD1; j_gene: TRBJ2-5; CDR3aa: CASKAGQGIQETQYF; CDR3nt: TGTGCCAGCAAGGCGGGACAGGGGATCCAAGAGACCCAGTACTTC
abundance: NA; v_gene: TRBV5-6; d_gene: NA; j_gene: TRBJ1-2; CDR3aa: CASSLTDGGYTF; CDR3nt: TGTGCCAGCAGCTTAACCGACGGGGGCTACACCTTC